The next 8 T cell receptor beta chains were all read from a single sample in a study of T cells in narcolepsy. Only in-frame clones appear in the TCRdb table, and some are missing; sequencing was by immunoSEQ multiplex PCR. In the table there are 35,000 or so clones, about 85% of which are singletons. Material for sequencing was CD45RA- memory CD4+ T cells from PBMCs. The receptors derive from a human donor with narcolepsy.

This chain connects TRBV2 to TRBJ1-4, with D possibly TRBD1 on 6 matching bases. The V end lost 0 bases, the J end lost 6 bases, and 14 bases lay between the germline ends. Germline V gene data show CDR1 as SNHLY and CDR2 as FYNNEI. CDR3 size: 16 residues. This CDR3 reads CASSEASDSSDEKLFF. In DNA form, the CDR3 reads TGTGCCAGCAGTGAAGCGTCGGACAGTTCGGATGAAAAACTGTTTTTT.

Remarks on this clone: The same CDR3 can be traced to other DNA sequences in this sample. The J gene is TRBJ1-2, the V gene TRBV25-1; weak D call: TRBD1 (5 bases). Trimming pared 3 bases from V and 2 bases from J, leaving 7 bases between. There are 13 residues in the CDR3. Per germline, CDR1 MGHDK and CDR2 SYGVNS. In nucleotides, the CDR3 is TGTGCCAGCAGTGAGGGGGGAAACTATGGCTACACCTTC. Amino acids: CASSEGGNYGYTF.

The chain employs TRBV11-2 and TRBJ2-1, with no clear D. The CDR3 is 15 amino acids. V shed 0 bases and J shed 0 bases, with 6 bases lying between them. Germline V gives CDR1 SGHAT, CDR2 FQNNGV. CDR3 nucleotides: TGTGCCAGCAGCTTAGAGGGCAACTCCTACAATGAGCAGTTCTTC. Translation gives CASSLEGNSYNEQFF. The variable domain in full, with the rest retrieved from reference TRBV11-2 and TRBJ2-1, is EAGVAQSPRYKIIEKRQSVAFWCNPISGHATLYWYQQILGQGPKLLIQFQNNGVVDDSQLPKDRFSAERLKGVDSTLKIQPAKLEDSAVYLCASSLEGNSYNEQFFGPGTRLTVL.

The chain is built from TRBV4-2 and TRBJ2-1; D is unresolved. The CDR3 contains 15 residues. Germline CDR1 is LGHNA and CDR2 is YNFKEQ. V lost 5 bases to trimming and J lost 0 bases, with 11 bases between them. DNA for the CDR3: TGTGCCAGCAGCTCGACCCACAACTCCTACAATGAGCAGTTCTTC. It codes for CASSSTHNSYNEQFF.

CDR3 amino acids: CASSLSAKNGYTF. The CDR3 DNA is TGTGCCAGCAGTTTATCAGCGAAGAATGGCTACACCTTC. The rearrangement uses TRBV28 and TRBJ1-2; unclear D gene. Germline V gene lookup returns CDR1 MDHEN and CDR2 SYDVKM. V was pared by 1 base and J by 6 bases, with 9 bases between. CDR3 length: 13 residues.

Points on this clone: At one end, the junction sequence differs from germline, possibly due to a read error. CDR3 coding DNA: TGTGCCAGCAGGCCACAGGGGAGGACCTACGAGCGGTACTTC. As protein: CASRPQGRTYERYF. The V gene is TRBV6-6, the J gene TRBJ2-7, with a tentative D call TRBD1 (7 bases). This CDR3 contains 14 residues. Germline V CDR1 and CDR2: MNHNY, SVGAGI (reference sequence).

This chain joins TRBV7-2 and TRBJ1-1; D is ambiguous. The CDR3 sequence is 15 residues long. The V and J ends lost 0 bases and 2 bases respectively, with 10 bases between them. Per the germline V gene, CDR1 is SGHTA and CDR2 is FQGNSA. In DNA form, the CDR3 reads TGTGCCAGCAGCTTAGCGTCCGGCCTTAACACTGAAGCTTTCTTT. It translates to CASSLASGLNTEAFF.

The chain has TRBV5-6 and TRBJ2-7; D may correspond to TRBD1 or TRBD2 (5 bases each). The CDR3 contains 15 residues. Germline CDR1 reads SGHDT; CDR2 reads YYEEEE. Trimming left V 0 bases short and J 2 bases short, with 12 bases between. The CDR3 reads CASSLGAGTTYEQYF. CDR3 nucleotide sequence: TGTGCCAGCAGCTTGGGGGCCGGGACGACCTACGAGCAGTACTTC.